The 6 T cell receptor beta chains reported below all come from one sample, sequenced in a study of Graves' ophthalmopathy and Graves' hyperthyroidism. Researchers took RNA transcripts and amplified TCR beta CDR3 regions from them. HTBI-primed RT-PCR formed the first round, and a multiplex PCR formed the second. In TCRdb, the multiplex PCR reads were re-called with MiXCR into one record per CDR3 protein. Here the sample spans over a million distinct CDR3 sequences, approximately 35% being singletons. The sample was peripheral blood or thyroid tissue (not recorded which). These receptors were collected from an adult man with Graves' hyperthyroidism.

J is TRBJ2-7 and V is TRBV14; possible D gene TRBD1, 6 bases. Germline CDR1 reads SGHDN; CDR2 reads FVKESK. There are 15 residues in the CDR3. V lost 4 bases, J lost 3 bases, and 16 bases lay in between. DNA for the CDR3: TGTGCCAGCAGCCTGGAATTTGGGGGCGACTACGAGCAGTACTTC. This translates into CASSLEFGGDYEQYF.

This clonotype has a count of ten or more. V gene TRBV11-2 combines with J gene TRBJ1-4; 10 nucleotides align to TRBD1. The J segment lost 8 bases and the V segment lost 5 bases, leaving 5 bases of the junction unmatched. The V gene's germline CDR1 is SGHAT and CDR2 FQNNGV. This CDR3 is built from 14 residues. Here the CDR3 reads CASSVTGGAEKLFF. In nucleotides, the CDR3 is TGTGCCAGCAGCGTGACAGGGGGCGCGGAAAAACTGTTTTTT.

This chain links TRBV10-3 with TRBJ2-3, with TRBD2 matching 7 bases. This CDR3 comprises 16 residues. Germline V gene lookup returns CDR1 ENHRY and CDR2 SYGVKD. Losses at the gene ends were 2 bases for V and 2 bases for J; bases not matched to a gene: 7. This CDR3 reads CAISEEAAGNTDTQYF. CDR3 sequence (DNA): TGTGCCATCAGTGAGGAGGCAGCGGGGAACACAGATACGCAGTATTTT.

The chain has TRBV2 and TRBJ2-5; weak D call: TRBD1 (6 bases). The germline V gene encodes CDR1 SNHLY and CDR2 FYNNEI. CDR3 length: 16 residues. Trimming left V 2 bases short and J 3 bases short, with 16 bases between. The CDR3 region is CASSERQGLSKETQYF. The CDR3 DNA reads TGTGCCAGCAGTGAACGGCAGGGGCTATCAAAAGAGACCCAGTACTTC.

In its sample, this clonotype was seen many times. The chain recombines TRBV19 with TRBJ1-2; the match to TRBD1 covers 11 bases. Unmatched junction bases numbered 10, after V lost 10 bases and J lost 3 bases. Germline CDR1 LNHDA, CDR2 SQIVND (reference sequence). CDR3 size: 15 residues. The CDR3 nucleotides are TGTGCCACCTCCGGGACAGGGGGTTATGACTATGGCTACACCTTC. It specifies CATSGTGGYDYGYTF.

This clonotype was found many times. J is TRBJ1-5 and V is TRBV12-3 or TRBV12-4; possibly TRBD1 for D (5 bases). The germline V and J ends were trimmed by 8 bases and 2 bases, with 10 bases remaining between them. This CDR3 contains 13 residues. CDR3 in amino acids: CASRKTGNQPQHF. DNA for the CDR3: TGTGCCAGCCGAAAGACAGGCAATCAGCCCCAGCATTTT.